Here is one TCR beta chain with its context. TCRdb's copy holds only in-frame clones and misses some; the assay was immunoSEQ multiplex PCR. The table lists 100,000 or so clones, roughly 96% of them singletons. The data stem from a study of technical replicates of blood from several donors. Germline V gene data show CDR1 as KGHSH and CDR2 as LQKENI. After removal of 4 bases from V and 2 bases from J, the junction contained 1 base not matched to a gene. CDR3 length: 14 amino acids. The sequencing sample was made of T cells isolated from PBMCs. The genes are TRBV18 and TRBJ1-3, with 8 bases that match TRBD1. The source is a human donor in good health. The CDR3 sequence is CASSLTGAGNTIYF. CDR3 in DNA: TGTGCCAGCTCACTGACAGGGGCTGGAAACACCATATATTTT.